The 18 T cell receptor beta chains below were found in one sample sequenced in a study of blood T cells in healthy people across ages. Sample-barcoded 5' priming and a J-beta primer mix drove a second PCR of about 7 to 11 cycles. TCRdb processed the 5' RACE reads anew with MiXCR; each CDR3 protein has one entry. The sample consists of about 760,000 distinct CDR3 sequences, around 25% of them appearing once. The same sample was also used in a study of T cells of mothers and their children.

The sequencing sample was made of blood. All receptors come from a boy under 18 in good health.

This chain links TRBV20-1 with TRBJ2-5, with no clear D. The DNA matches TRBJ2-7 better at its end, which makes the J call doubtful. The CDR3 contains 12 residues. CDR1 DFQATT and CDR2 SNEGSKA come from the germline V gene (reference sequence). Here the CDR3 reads CSAREGNYEQYF. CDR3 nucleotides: TGCAGTGCTAGAGAGGGAAACTACGAGCAGTACTTC.

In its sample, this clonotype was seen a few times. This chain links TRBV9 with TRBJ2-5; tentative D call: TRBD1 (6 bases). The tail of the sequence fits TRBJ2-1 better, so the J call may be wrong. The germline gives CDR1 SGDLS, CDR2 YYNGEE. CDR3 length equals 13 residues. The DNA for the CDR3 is TGTGCCAGCAGCGTTCGACAGGACAATGAGCAGTTCTTC. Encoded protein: CASSVRQDNEQFF.

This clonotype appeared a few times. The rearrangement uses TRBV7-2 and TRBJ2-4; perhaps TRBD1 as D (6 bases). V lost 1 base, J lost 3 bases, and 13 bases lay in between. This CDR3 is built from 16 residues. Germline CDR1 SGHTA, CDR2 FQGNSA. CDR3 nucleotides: TGTGCCAGCAGCTTAGGGCCGGACAGCTTCAAAAACATTCAGTACTTC. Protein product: CASSLGPDSFKNIQYF.

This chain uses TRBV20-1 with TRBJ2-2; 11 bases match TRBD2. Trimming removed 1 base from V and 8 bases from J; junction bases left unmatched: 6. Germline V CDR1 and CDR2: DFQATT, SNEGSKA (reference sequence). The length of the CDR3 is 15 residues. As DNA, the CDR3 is TGCAGTGCTAGAGCTAGCGGGGGGCAGGTGGGGGAGCTGTTTTTT. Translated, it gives CSARASGGQVGELFF.

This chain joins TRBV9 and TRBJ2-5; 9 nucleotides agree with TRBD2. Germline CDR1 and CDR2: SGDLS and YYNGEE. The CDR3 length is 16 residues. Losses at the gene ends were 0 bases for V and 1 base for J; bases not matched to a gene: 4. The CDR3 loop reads CASSVGVSGGQETQYF. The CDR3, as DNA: TGTGCCAGCAGCGTAGGAGTTAGCGGGGGCCAAGAGACCCAGTACTTC.

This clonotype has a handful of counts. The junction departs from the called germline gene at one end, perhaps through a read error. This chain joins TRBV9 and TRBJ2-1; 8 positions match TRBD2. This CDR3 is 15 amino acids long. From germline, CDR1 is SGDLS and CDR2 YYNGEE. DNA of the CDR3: TGTGCCGGCAGCATGAGCGGGAGTACCTACAATGAGCAGTTCTTC. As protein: CAGSMSGSTYNEQFF.

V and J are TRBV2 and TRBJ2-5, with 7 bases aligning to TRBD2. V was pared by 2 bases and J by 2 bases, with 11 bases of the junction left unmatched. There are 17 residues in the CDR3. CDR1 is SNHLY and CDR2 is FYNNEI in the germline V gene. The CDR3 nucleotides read TGTGCCAGCAGTGAAACCCCCTCCGGTAGCGGGCAAGAGACCCAGTACTTC. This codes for CASSETPSGSGQETQYF.

The CDR3: CASSFQTDFNEQFF. DNA of the CDR3: TGTGCCAGCAGTTTTCAGACGGATTTCAATGAGCAGTTCTTC. The rearrangement uses TRBV28 and TRBJ2-5; no clear D gene. The J call could be wrong; TRBJ2-1 is a better fit for the DNA end. This CDR3 spans 14 amino acids. CDR1 is MDHEN, CDR2 SYDVKM, per germline.

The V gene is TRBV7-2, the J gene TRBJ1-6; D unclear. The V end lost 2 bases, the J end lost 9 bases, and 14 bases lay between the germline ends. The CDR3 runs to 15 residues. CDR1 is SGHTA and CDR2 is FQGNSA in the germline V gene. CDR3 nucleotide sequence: TGTGCCAGCAGCTTAATTTCTCCCCCTCCTTCACCCCTCCACTTT. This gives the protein CASSLISPPPSPLHF. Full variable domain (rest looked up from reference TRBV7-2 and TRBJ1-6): GAGVSQSPSNKVTEKGKDVELRCDPISGHTALYWYRQSLGQGLEFLIYFQGNSAPDKSGLPSDRFSAERTGGSVSTLTIQRTQQEDSAVYLCASSLISPPPSPLHFGNGTRLTVT.

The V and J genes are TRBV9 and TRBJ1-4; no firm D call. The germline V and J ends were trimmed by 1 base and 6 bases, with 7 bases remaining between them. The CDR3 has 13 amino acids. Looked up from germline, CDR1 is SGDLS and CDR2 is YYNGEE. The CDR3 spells CASSVTVDEKLFF. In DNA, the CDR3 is TGTGCCAGCAGCGTAACAGTGGATGAAAAACTGTTTTTT.

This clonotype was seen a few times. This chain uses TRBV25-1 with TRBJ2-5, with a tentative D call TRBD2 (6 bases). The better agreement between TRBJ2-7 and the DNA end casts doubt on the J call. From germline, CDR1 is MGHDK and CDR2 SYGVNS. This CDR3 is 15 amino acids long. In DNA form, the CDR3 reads TGTGCCAGCAGTGAATATGGAGGGAATGTGCTCGAGCAGTACTTC. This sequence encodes CASSEYGGNVLEQYF.

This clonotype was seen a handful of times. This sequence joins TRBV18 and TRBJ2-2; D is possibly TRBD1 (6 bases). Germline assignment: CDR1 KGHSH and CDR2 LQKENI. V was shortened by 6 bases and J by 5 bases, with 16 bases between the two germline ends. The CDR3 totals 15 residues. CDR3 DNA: TGTGCCAGCTCCCTACGGGGACATGAGACCGGGGAGCTGTTTTTT. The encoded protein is CASSLRGHETGELFF. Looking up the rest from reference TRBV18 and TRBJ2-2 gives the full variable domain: NAGVMQNPRHLVRRRGQEARLRCSPMKGHSHVYWYRQLPEEGLKFMVYLQKENIIDESGMPKERFSAEFPKEGPSILRIQQVVRGDSAAYFCASSLRGHETGELFFGEGSRLTVL.

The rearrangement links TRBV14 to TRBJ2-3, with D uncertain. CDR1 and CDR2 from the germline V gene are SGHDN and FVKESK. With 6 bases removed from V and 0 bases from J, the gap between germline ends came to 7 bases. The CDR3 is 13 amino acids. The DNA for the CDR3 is TGTGCCAGCAGACTTTCCAGCACAGATACGCAGTATTTT. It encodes CASRLSSTDTQYF.

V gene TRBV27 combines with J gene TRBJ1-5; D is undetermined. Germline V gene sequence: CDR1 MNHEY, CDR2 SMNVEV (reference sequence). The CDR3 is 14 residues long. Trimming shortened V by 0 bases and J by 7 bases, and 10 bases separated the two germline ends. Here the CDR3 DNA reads TGTGCCAGCAGTTTATCGGGGATAGGGCAGCCCCAGCATTTT. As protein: CASSLSGIGQPQHF.

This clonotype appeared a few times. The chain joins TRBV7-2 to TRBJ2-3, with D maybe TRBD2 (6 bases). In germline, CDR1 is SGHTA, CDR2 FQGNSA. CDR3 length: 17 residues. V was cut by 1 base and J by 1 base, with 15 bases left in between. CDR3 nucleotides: TGTGCCAGCAGCTTAGTGGGGGGTGGGAGAGGCACAGATACGCAGTATTTT. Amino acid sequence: CASSLVGGGRGTDTQYF.

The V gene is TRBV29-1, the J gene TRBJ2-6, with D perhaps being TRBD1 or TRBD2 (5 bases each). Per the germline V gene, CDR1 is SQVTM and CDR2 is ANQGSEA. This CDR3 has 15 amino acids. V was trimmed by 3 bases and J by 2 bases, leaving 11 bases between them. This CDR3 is CSVEGVGAGANVLTF. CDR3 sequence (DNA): TGCAGCGTTGAGGGGGTTGGAGCTGGGGCCAACGTCCTGACTTTC. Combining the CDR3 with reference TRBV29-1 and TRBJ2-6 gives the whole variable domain SAVISQKPSRDICQRGTSLTIQCQVDSQVTMMFWYRQQPGQSLTLIATANQGSEATYESGFVIDKFPISRPNLTFSTLTVSNMSPEDSSIYLCSVEGVGAGANVLTFGAGSRLTVL.

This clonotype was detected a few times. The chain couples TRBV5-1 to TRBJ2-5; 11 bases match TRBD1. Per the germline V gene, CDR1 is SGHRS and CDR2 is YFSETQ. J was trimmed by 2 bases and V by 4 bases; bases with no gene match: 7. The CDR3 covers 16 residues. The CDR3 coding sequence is TGCGCCAGCAGCCCCTGGGACAGGGGGATACAAGAGACCCAGTACTTC. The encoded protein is CASSPWDRGIQETQYF.

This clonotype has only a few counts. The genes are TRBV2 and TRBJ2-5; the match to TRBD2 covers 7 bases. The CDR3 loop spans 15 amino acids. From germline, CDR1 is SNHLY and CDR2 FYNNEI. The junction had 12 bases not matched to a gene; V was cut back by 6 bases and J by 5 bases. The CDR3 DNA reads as TGTGCCAGCAGCATAGCGGGCAAGGGCCGGGAGACCCAGTACTTC. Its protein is CASSIAGKGRETQYF.